This TCR beta chain emerged from a study of T cells in women clearing cervical HPV infection (dated by TCRdb to 2016 to 2019). About the investigation overall: The cases were 25 to 30 women with histologically confirmed HPV16-related CIN3 or worse, and 2 of those women had invasive cancers. Controls were over 20 women whose single incident HPV16 infection cleared within 12 months without precancer or cancer developing. Blood from cases was drawn at the visit where the lesion was first identified, while blood from controls was drawn once the infection was no longer detected. For cases, the median interval between lesion detection and blood sampling was around 150 days, with an interquartile range of about 85 to 220 days. HLA typing was available for only a few women, so HLA type could not be excluded as a confounder. An exploratory proof-of-principle case-control study, nested within the Guanacaste HPV Natural History Study in Costa Rica, was conducted to compare TCR repertoires across cervical HPV16 outcomes. Cases and controls were matched on age within five years and on year of sample collection. A median age of almost 35 years was observed in cases versus 38 to 40 in controls, and no significant differences in baseline characteristics were found. The parent cohort enrolled over 8,500 women aged 18 or older in Guanacaste, Costa Rica, in about 1992 to 1994 and followed the women for 6 to 7 years. Five blinded duplicates per group were added as quality controls, giving some 60 samples: some 50 participants and ten or so replicates.

As for this clone: Its antigen target is currently unknown. The read terminates 3 residues before the CDR3 end, so the remaining end is supplied by the germline J gene.

From its cysteine to its phenylalanine, the CDR3 spans 15 amino acids. Shown are 36 bases from within the CDR3, in frame from base 1. CDR1 and CDR2, looked up from the germline V gene (reference sequence), are LNHNV and YYDKDF. Unmatched junction bases come to 6, with V trimmed by 3 bases and J by 8 bases. The investigation overall reported the following: Random forest classifiers combining richness and V gene abundances distinguished cases from controls with an estimated AUC of approximately 0.83. T-cell numbers per sample were unknown, so richness differences could reflect varying T-cell content rather than repertoire biology. The cross-sectional design could not show whether associations preceded infection or resulted from it; effector/memory subsets and HPV-specific T cells were not isolated. CIN3+ cases had significantly higher TCR repertoire richness than controls across sequencing depths, but evenness did not differ between the groups. Cases had lower TRBV6-7 relative abundance than controls (approximately 0.11% versus 0.16%; Bonferroni P = 0.0008).

TCR beta CDR3 regions were amplified by multiplex PCR using the immunoSEQ assay from an average of approximately 1,200 ng genomic DNA per sample. Primer bias was corrected in the assay by using a complete synthetic TCR repertoire to establish an amplification baseline. Amplicons were sequenced on the Illumina platform. For the original study's pipeline: Sequences were error-corrected by clustering with frequency ratios and a modified nearest-neighbor algorithm, then analyzed in the immunoSEQ Analyzer with IMGT gene definitions. At each rarefaction depth, TCR richness and evenness were averaged across 20 rarefaction repeats, and samples with fewer sequences than that depth were excluded. Wilcoxon rank sum tests with FDR correction were used to compare relative abundances of V, D and J genes between the groups. In the blinded duplicates, the intraclass correlation was 95.6% for TCR richness and averaged about 80% across 66 gene segments. Here the immuneACCESS table is served through TCRdb, limited to in-frame sequences with V and J called. Missing clones are a known gap in these copies; in checked studies unresolved V genes cover under half, and the rest lacks a known reason. Clone size and V and J calls were adopted from that table, with D and trimming inferred from the DNA. The sample's table covers roughly 22,000 clones. The ten largest clones capture 10% to 15% of the sample.

Every participant had a single incident cervical HPV16 infection, and prevalent HPV16 infections were excluded. Cervical HPV DNA was detected by MY09/MY11 PCR, and genotyping was performed by dot-blot hybridization. Around 16 mL of heparinized blood was centrifuged, after which the buffy coat was aliquoted, frozen at -30 degrees C, and then stored at -80 degrees C. QIAGEN kits were used to extract genomic DNA from the buffy coat specimens. Sequencing input: blood buffy coat. The receptor chain draws on TRBV15 and TRBJ2-1; TRBD2 fits 11 bases in the junction. This receptor was identified in a woman aged 18-70 years with a cervical HPV16 infection that either progressed to CIN3+ or cleared (not recorded which). CDR3 DNA, as far as it was read: TGTGCCACCAGCAGCTCTAGCGGGGGGTTCGATGAG. Translation gives CATSSSSGGFDE. The whole CDR3 is CATSSSSGGFDEQFF.